This is a list of T cell receptor beta chains from one sample in a study of blood T cell repertoires in COVID-19. Measured with immunoSEQ multiplex PCR; TCRdb has only the in-frame clones, and not every one. The table shows about 250,000 clones, with around 88% occurring only once. The sequencing input was peripheral blood. These receptors all stem from a man aged 25-45 years with acute or convalescent COVID-19. CDR3s include the opening cysteine and the closing phenylalanine or tryptophan. D genes are given only for firm matches. Not all rows give a size; the values are once, few, many and, for expanded clones, a class.

CDR3: CASRQDRAEKLFF; DNA: TGTGCCAGCAGACAGGACAGGGCCGAAAAACTGTTTTTT; size: NA; D: TRBD1; J: TRBJ1-4; V: TRBV12-3/TRBV12-4
CDR3: CAQTGTAGDNTEAFF; DNA: TGTGCCCAAACCGGGACAGCGGGTGATAACACTGAAGCTTTCTTT; size: NA; D: TRBD1; J: TRBJ1-1; V: TRBV30
CDR3: CASRSNPNTGELFF; DNA: TGTGCCAGTAGGTCCAATCCGAACACCGGGGAGCTGTTTTTT; size: NA; D: NA; J: TRBJ2-2; V: TRBV19
CDR3: CLTGTPYEQYF; DNA: TGTTTAACAGGGACCCCCTACGAGCAGTACTTC; size: NA; D: NA; J: TRBJ2-7; V: TRBV28
CDR3: CASSFQANSGNTIYF; DNA: TGCGCCAGCAGCTTCCAGGCCAACTCTGGAAACACCATATATTTT; size: NA; D: NA; J: TRBJ1-3; V: TRBV5-1
CDR3: CASSFLGEWNEQFF; DNA: TGTGCCAGCAGCTTCCTTGGGGAGTGGAATGAGCAGTTCTTC; size: NA; D: NA; J: TRBJ2-1; V: TRBV5-8
CDR3: CASSEFDGYEKLFF; DNA: TGTGCCAGCAGTGAATTTGACGGGTACGAAAAACTGTTTTTT; size: NA; D: NA; J: TRBJ1-4; V: TRBV25-1
CDR3: CASSLGPTGNQPQHF; DNA: TGTGCCAGCAGCTTGGGACCAACAGGGAATCAGCCCCAGCATTTT; size: NA; D: NA; J: TRBJ1-5; V: TRBV5-4
CDR3: CASSPEPRLVDTEAFF; DNA: TGTGCCAGCAGCCCCGAACCAAGGCTAGTGGACACTGAAGCTTTCTTT; size: once; D: NA; J: TRBJ1-1; V: TRBV4-2
CDR3: CASSQGSGGAYEQYF; DNA: TGTGCCAGCAGCCAAGGCAGCGGGGGGGCCTACGAGCAGTACTTC; size: NA; D: TRBD2; J: TRBJ2-7; V: TRBV4-2
CDR3: CASSQFEPNTEAFF; DNA: TGTGCCAGCAGCCAATTTGAGCCAAACACTGAAGCTTTCTTT; size: NA; D: NA; J: TRBJ1-1; V: TRBV3-1/TRBV3-2
CDR3: CASSQLLGSAGYTF; DNA: TGTGCCAGCAGCCAACTCCTCGGTTCTGCTGGCTACACCTTC; size: NA; D: NA; J: TRBJ1-2; V: TRBV3-1/TRBV3-2
CDR3: CASSGDSNTEAFF; DNA: TGTGCCAGCAGCGGCGACTCGAACACTGAAGCTTTCTTT; size: few; D: NA; J: TRBJ1-1; V: TRBV3-1/TRBV3-2
CDR3: CASSSTGGSQPQHF; DNA: TGCGCCAGCAGCTCCACAGGGGGCTCTCAGCCCCAGCATTTT; size: NA; D: TRBD1; J: TRBJ1-5; V: TRBV5-1
CDR3: CASSSGQLQPQHF; DNA: TGTGCCAGCAGCTCGGGACAGTTGCAGCCCCAGCATTTT; size: NA; D: TRBD1; J: TRBJ1-5; V: TRBV12-3/TRBV12-4
CDR3: CASSHPGQGLSDTQYF; DNA: TGCGCCAGCAGCCACCCGGGACAGGGCTTGTCAGATACGCAGTATTTT; size: NA; D: TRBD1; J: TRBJ2-3; V: TRBV5-1
CDR3: CASTRDYSTNEKLFF; DNA: TGTGCCAGCACGAGGGATTATTCAACTAATGAAAAACTGTTTTTT; size: NA; D: NA; J: TRBJ1-4; V: TRBV27
CDR3: CASSQALRTGMNTEAFF; DNA: TGTGCCAGCAGCCAAGCCCTTCGGACAGGGATGAACACTGAAGCTTTCTTT; size: NA; D: TRBD1; J: TRBJ1-1; V: TRBV3-1/TRBV3-2
CDR3: CASGTFSYEQYF; DNA: TGCGCCAGCGGGACATTCTCCTACGAGCAGTACTTC; size: NA; D: NA; J: TRBJ2-7; V: TRBV4-1
CDR3: CASSWPGSPLHF; DNA: TGTGCCAGCAGTTGGCCAGGGTCACCCCTCCACTTT; size: NA; D: NA; J: TRBJ1-6; V: TRBV6-5
CDR3: CASLRQGRGNEQFF; DNA: TGTGCCAGCCTAAGACAGGGGCGGGGGAATGAGCAGTTCTTC; size: NA; D: NA; J: TRBJ2-1; V: TRBV7-9
CDR3: CASRLTGQDRQPQHF; DNA: TGTGCCAGCAGACTTACGGGACAGGATAGACAGCCCCAGCATTTT; size: few; D: TRBD1; J: TRBJ1-5; V: TRBV6-5
CDR3: CASSSGTAAQPQHF; DNA: TGTGCCAGCAGCTCCGGGACAGCAGCTCAGCCCCAGCATTTT; size: NA; D: TRBD1; J: TRBJ1-5; V: TRBV3-1/TRBV3-2
CDR3: CASSQGQGRHEQYF; DNA: TGTGCCAGCTCACAAGGACAGGGGAGGCACGAGCAGTACTTC; size: NA; D: TRBD1; J: TRBJ2-7; V: TRBV18
CDR3: CASIPRGNSPLHF; DNA: TGTGCCAGCATTCCCAGGGGGAATTCACCCCTCCACTTT; size: once; D: TRBD1; J: TRBJ1-6; V: TRBV2
CDR3: CASSLRAQGTLYGYTF; DNA: TGTGCCAGCAGCTTAAGGGCCCAGGGAACCCTTTATGGCTACACCTTC; size: few; D: NA; J: TRBJ1-2; V: TRBV7-8
CDR3: CASSFLEDTEAFF; DNA: TGTGCCAGCAGCTTTCTGGAGGACACTGAAGCTTTCTTT; size: few; D: NA; J: TRBJ1-1; V: TRBV7-9
CDR3: CASRSTGINTEAFF; DNA: TGTGCCAGCAGATCGACAGGTATCAACACTGAAGCTTTCTTT; size: NA; D: NA; J: TRBJ1-1; V: TRBV28
CDR3: CASSTRQYDRGFHNSPLHF; DNA: TGTGCCAGTAGTACCCGACAATATGACAGGGGTTTCCATAATTCACCCCTCCACTTT; size: NA; D: TRBD1; J: TRBJ1-6; V: TRBV19
CDR3: CASSQGQGVGYTF; DNA: TGTGCCAGCAGCCAGGGACAGGGCGTGGGCTACACCTTC; size: NA; D: TRBD1; J: TRBJ1-2; V: TRBV12-3/TRBV12-4
CDR3: CASSQDGPSPLHF; DNA: TGCGCCAGCAGCCAAGATGGCCCAAGTCCCCTCCACTTT; size: NA; D: NA; J: TRBJ1-6; V: TRBV4-1
CDR3: CAWSVSSGNTIYF; DNA: TGTGCCTGGAGTGTCAGCTCTGGAAACACCATATATTTT; size: NA; D: NA; J: TRBJ1-3; V: TRBV30
CDR3: CASRAAVRNQPQHF; DNA: TGTGCCAGCAGAGCCGCCGTCCGCAATCAGCCCCAGCATTTT; size: NA; D: NA; J: TRBJ1-5; V: TRBV27
CDR3: CASTLGRAPNTGELFF; DNA: TGCGCCAGCACCCTCGGGAGGGCTCCGAACACCGGGGAGCTGTTTTTT; size: NA; D: TRBD2; J: TRBJ2-2; V: TRBV5-1
CDR3: CATSDHRTGHNQPQHF; DNA: TGTGCCACCAGTGACCACAGGACAGGACACAATCAGCCCCAGCATTTT; size: NA; D: TRBD1; J: TRBJ1-5; V: TRBV24-1
CDR3: CATQGSGDTQYF; DNA: TGTGCCACCCAGGGTTCGGGAGATACGCAGTATTTT; size: NA; D: NA; J: TRBJ2-3; V: TRBV6-5
CDR3: CASSWDRGYNSPLHF; DNA: TGTGCCAGCAGCTGGGACAGGGGATATAATTCACCCCTCCACTTT; size: NA; D: TRBD1; J: TRBJ1-6; V: TRBV7-6
CDR3: CASRDSREQPQHF; DNA: TGTGCCAGCCGGGACAGCAGAGAACAGCCCCAGCATTTT; size: NA; D: TRBD1; J: TRBJ1-5; V: TRBV19
CDR3: CASSESIAGGFDEQFF; DNA: TGCGCCAGCAGTGAGTCGATAGCGGGAGGGTTCGATGAGCAGTTCTTC; size: NA; D: TRBD2; J: TRBJ2-1; V: TRBV10-1